A single sample is the source of the 11 T cell receptor beta chains below, sequenced in a study of blood T cell repertoires in COVID-19. Data came from immunoSEQ multiplex PCR; TCRdb stores just in-frame clones and leaves some out. This sample has fewer than 350,000 clones, with 85% found just once. The sequenced sample was PBMCs or T cells enriched from blood (not recorded which). Every receptor here comes from a woman in her twenties or thirties who had been exposed to COVID-19.

The gene calls are TRBV5-5 and TRBJ1-2, with a tentative D call TRBD1 (5 bases). Germline CDR1 reads SGHKS; CDR2 reads YYEKEE (reference sequence). V lost 4 bases to trimming and J lost 4 bases, with 17 bases between them. The CDR3 consists of 15 residues. CDR3 DNA sequence: TGTGCCAGCAGCACCGAGCCCGGGACTACCTATGGCTACACCTTC. Translated: CASSTEPGTTYGYTF.

The V gene is TRBV5-6, the J gene TRBJ1-4; a weak D match, TRBD1 (6 bases). The CDR3 totals 15 residues. V was shortened by 2 bases and J by 8 bases, with 16 bases between the two germline ends. Per the germline V gene, CDR1 is SGHDT and CDR2 is YYEEEE. CDR3 sequence (DNA): TGTGCCAGCAGCTTAAATCCGGGACATCAGGAAAAACTGTTTTTT. It is translated as CASSLNPGHQEKLFF.

The V and J genes are TRBV18 and TRBJ2-7; 8 bases are a match to TRBD2. Germline lookup yields CDR1 KGHSH and CDR2 LQKENI. The CDR3 consists of 14 residues. The V and J ends lost 4 bases and 3 bases, in that order; junction bases with no gene match: 5. CDR3 in DNA: TGTGCCAGCTCACGGGGACTAGAAGGCTACGAGCAGTACTTC. Its translation: CASSRGLEGYEQYF. The full variable domain, with the rest looked up from reference TRBV18 and TRBJ2-7, is NAGVMQNPRHLVRRRGQEARLRCSPMKGHSHVYWYRQLPEEGLKFMVYLQKENIIDESGMPKERFSAEFPKEGPSILRIQQVVRGDSAAYFCASSRGLEGYEQYFGPGTRLTVT.

The chain joins TRBV7-3 to TRBJ1-6; 7 bases fit TRBD1. The CDR3 loop spans 14 amino acids. The V gene end was trimmed by 5 bases and the J gene end by 9 bases; junction bases not matched to a gene: 7. Germline V gene lookup returns CDR1 SGHTA and CDR2 FQGTGA. CDR3 nucleotide sequence: TGTGCCAGCAGCCCAGGAGGGGGCACTTCACCCCTCCACTTT. Protein sequence: CASSPGGGTSPLHF.

The chain combines TRBV3-1 (or the pseudogene TRBV3-2) with TRBJ1-1, with 9 positions matching TRBD1. Trimming at V came to 2 bases and at J to 8 bases, leaving 6 bases not matched to a gene. CDR1 is LGHDT and CDR2 is YNNKEL in the germline V gene (reference sequence). This CDR3 contains 14 residues. CDR3 amino acids: CASSQLDRGLEAFF. CDR3 bases: TGTGCCAGCAGCCAACTGGACAGGGGTTTAGAAGCTTTCTTT.

This clone has more than one count but fewer than ten. The chain recombines TRBV4-1 with TRBJ1-4, with a weak D call TRBD1 (6 bases). Trimming removed 4 bases from V and 7 bases from J, with 13 bases in between. The CDR3 extends over 14 amino acids. Germline V lookup: CDR1 MGHRA, CDR2 YSYEKL. The CDR3 sequence: CASSRQGSGEKLFF. CDR3 nucleotide sequence: TGCGCCAGCAGCCGTCAGGGGAGTGGTGAAAAACTGTTTTTT.

The chain links TRBV13 to TRBJ1-2; 7 positions match TRBD1. V was clipped by 2 bases and J by 7 bases; unmatched bases: 10. From germline, CDR1 is PRHDT and CDR2 FYEKMQ (reference sequence). The CDR3 has 15 amino acids. The CDR3 spells CASSLLGGAESGYTF. The CDR3, as DNA: TGTGCCAGCAGCTTACTAGGGGGCGCCGAGAGTGGCTACACCTTC.

The V gene is TRBV5-6, the J gene TRBJ1-5, with TRBD1 matching 10 bases. Germline CDR1 and CDR2: SGHDT and YYEEEE. V shed 3 bases and J 3 bases; nucleotides not matched to a gene: 6. This CDR3 spans 16 amino acids. CDR3 in amino acids: CASSSGTGVVNQPQHF. DNA of the CDR3: TGTGCCAGCAGCTCCGGGACAGGGGTTGTCAATCAGCCCCAGCATTTT.

The chain has TRBV30 and TRBJ1-5; 11 nucleotides align to TRBD1. Trimming cost V 7 bases and J 7 bases; bases outside gene matches: 9. The CDR3 has 14 residues. The germline gives CDR1 GTSNPN, CDR2 SVGIG (reference sequence). CDR3 sequence reads: CAYTDRGQGQPQHF. For the CDR3, the DNA is TGTGCCTACACGGACAGGGGGCAGGGGCAGCCCCAGCATTTT.

The chain uses TRBV7-9 and TRBJ2-3, with TRBD2 matching 11 bases. This CDR3 spans 17 amino acids. Trimming at V came to 5 bases and at J to 6 bases, leaving 13 bases not matched to a gene. Germline V lookup: CDR1 SEHNR, CDR2 FQNEAQ (reference sequence). The CDR3 is CASSPTTGTSGRDTQYF. For the CDR3, the DNA is TGTGCCAGCAGCCCTACAACCGGGACTAGCGGACGGGATACGCAGTATTTT.

This chain links TRBV29-1 with TRBJ2-3; D is uncertain. The ends were cut back, 7 bases at V and 5 bases at J, with 7 bases in the middle. This CDR3 region has 10 residues. Per the germline V gene, CDR1 is SQVTM and CDR2 is ANQGSEA. DNA for the CDR3: TGCAGCGCTACAGAAGATACGCAGTATTTT. Translated: CSATEDTQYF.